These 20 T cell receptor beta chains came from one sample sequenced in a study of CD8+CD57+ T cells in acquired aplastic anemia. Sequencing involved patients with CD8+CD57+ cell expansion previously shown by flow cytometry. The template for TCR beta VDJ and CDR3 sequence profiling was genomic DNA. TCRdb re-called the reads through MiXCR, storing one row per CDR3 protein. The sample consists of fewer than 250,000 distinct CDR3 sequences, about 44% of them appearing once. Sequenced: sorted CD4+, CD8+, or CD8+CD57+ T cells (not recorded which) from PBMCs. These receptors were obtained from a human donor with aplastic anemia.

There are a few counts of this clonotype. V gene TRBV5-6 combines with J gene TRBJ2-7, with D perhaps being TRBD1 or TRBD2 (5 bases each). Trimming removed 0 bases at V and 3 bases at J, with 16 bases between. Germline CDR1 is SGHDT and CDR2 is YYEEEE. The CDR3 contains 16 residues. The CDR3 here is CASSLGDGHWNYEQYF. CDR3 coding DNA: TGTGCCAGCAGCTTGGGGGACGGACACTGGAACTACGAGCAGTACTTC.

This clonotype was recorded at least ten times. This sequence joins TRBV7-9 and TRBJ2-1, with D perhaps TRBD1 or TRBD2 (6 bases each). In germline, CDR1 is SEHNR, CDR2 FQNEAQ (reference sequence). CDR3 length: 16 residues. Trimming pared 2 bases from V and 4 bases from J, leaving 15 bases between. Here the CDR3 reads CASSLRMGGQYNEQFF. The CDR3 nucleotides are TGTGCCAGCAGCTTAAGGATGGGGGGCCAGTACAATGAGCAGTTCTTC.

The CDR3 DNA reads as TGTGCCAGCCTCAGAGCTAACTATGGCTACACCTTC. Translated: CASLRANYGYTF. This rearrangement joins TRBV6-1 to TRBJ1-2; the D is unclear. Between the trimmed V and J ends, which lost 8 bases and 0 bases, there was a span of 7 bases. The germline V gene encodes CDR1 MNHNS and CDR2 SASEGT. The CDR3 spans 12 residues.

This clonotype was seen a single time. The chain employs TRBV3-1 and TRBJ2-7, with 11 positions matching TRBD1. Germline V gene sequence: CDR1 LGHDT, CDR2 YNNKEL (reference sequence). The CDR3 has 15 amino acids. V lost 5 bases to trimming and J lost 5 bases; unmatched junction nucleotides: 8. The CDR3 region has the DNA TGTGCCAGCAGCGATACGGGACAGGGGGGCAACGAGCAGTACTTC. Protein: CASSDTGQGGNEQYF.

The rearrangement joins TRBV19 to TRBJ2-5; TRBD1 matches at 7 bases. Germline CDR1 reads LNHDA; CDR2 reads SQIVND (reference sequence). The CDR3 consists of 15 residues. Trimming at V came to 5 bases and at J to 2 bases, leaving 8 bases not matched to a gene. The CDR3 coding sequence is TGTGCCAGTAGTCAATGGACAGGAGAGCAAGAGACCCAGTACTTC. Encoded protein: CASSQWTGEQETQYF.

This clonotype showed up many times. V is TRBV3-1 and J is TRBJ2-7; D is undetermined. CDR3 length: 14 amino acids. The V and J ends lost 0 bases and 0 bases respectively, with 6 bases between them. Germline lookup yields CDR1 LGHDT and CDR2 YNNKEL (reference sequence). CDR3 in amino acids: CASSQDIASYEQYF. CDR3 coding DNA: TGTGCCAGCAGCCAAGATATCGCCTCCTACGAGCAGTACTTC.

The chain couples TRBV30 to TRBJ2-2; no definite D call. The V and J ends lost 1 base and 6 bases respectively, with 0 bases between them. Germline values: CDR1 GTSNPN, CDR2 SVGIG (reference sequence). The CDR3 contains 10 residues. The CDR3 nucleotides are TGTGCCTGGAGTGCCGGGGAGCTGTTTTTT. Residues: CAWSAGELFF.

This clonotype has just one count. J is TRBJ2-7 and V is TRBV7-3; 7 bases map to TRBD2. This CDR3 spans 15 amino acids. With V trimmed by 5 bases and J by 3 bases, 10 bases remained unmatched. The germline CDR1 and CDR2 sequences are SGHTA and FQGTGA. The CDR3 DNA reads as TGTGCCAGCAGCCCGGAGGGCGGGGGAGTCTACGAGCAGTACTTC. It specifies CASSPEGGGVYEQYF.

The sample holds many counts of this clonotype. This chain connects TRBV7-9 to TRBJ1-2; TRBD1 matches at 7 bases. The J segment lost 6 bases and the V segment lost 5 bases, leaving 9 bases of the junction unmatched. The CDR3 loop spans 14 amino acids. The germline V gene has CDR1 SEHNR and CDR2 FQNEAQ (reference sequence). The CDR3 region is CASSNRPTGDGYTF. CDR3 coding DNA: TGTGCCAGCAGCAACCGGCCCACAGGGGATGGCTACACCTTC.

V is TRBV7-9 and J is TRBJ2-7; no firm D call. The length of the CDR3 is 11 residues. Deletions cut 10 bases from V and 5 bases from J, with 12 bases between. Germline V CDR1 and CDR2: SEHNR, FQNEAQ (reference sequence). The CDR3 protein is CAITDKDEQYF. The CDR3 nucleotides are TGTGCCATTACGGATAAGGACGAGCAGTACTTC.

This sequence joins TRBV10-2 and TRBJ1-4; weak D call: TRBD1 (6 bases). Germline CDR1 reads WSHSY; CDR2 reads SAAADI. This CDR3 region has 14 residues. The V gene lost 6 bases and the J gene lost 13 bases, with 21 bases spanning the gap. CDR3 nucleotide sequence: TGCGCCAGCAGGGGGACACCTGGTGGGAGAAGACTGTTTTTT. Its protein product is CASRGTPGGRRLFF.

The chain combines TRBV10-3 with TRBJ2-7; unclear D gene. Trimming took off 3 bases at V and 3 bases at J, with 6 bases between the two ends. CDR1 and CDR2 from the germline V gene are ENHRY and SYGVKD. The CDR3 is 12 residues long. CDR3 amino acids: CAISDPRYEQYF. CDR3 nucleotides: TGTGCCATCAGTGATCCCCGCTACGAGCAGTACTTC.

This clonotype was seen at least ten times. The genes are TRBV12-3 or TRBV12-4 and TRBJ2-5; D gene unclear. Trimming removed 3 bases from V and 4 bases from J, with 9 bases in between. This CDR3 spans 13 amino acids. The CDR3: CASSFQSSETQYF. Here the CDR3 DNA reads TGTGCCAGCAGTTTCCAATCGTCAGAGACCCAGTACTTC.

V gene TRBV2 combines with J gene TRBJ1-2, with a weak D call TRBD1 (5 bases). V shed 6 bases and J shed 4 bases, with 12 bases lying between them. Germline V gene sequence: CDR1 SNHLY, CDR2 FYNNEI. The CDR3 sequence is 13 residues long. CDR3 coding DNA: TGTGCCAGCAGAGCTGACAGTGTCTATGGCTACACCTTC. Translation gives CASRADSVYGYTF.

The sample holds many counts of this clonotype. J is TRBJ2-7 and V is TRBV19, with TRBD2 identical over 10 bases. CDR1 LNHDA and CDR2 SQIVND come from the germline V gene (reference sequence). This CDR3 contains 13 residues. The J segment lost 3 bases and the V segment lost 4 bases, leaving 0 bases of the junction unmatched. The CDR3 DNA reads TGTGCCAGTAGTAGGACTAGCGGCTACGAGCAGTACTTC. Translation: CASSRTSGYEQYF.

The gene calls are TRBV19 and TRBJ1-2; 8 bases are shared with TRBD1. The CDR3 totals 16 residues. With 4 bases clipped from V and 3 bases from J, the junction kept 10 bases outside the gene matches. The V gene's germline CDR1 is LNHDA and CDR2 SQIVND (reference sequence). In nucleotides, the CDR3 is TGTGCCAGTAGTACCCTCCAGGGGGCGGCCGACTATGGCTACACCTTC. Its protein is CASSTLQGAADYGYTF.

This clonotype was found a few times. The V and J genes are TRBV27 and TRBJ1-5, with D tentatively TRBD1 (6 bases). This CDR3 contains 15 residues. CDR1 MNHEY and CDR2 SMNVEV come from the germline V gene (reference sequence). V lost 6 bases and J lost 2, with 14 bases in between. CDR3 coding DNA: TGTGCCAGCAGCTCCGGGGGCGGAGGCAATCAGCCCCAGCATTTT. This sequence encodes CASSSGGGGNQPQHF.

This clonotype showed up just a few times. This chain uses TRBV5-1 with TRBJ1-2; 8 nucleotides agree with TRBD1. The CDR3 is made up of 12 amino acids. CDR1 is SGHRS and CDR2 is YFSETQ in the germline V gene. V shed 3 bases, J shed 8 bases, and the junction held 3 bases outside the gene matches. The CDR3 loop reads CASSYDRGGYTF. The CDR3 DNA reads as TGCGCCAGCAGCTACGACAGGGGAGGCTACACCTTC.

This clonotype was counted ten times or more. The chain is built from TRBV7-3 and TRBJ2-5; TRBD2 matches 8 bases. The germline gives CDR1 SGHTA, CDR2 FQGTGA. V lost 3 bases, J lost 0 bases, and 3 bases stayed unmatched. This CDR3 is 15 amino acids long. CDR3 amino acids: CASSFDSGDQETQYF. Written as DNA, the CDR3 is TGTGCCAGCAGCTTCGATAGCGGGGACCAAGAGACCCAGTACTTC.

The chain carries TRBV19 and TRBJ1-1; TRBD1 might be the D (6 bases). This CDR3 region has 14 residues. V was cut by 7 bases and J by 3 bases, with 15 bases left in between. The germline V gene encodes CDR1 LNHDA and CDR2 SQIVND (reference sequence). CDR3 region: CASTRGGEDTEAFF. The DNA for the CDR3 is TGTGCCAGTACCCGAGGGGGAGAAGACACTGAAGCTTTCTTT. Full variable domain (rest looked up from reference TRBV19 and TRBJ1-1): DGGITQSPKYLFRKEGQNVTLSCEQNLNHDAMYWYRQDPGQGLRLIYYSQIVNDFQKGDIAEGYSVSREKKESFPLTVTSAQKNPTAFYLCASTRGGEDTEAFFGQGTRLTVV.